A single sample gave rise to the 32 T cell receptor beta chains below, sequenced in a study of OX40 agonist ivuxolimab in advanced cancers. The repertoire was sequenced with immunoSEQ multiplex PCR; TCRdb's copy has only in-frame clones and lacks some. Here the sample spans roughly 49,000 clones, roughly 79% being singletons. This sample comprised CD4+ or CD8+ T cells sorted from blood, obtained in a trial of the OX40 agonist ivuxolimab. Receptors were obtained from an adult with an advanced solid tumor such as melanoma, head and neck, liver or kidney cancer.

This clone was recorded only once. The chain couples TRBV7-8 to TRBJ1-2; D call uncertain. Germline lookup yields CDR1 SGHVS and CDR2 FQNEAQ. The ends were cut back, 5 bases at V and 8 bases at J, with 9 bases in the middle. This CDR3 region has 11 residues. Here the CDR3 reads CASSPARGYTF. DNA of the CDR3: TGTGCCAGCAGCCCCGCCAGGGGCTACACCTTC.

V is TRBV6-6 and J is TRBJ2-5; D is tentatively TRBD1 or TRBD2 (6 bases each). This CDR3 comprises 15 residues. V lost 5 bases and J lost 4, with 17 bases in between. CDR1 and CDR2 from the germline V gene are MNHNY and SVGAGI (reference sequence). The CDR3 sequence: CASSTLLGGVETQYF. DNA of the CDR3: TGTGCCAGCAGTACCCTCCTGGGGGGCGTAGAGACCCAGTACTTC.

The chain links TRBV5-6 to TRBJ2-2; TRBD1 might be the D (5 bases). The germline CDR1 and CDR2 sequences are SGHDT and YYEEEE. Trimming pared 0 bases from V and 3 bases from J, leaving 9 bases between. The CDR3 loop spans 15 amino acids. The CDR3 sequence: CASSLARADTGELFF. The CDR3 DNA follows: TGTGCCAGCAGCTTGGCCAGGGCAGACACCGGGGAGCTGTTTTTT.

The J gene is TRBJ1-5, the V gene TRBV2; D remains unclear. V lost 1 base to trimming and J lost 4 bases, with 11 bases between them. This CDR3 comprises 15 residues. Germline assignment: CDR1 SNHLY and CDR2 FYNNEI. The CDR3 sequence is CASSEEKASNQPQHF. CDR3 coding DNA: TGTGCCAGCAGTGAAGAGAAGGCGTCGAATCAGCCCCAGCATTTT.

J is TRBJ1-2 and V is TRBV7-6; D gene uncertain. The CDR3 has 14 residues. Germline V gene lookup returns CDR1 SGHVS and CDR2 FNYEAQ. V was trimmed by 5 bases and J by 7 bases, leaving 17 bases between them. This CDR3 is CASSPIPRGSGYTF. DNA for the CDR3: TGTGCCAGCAGCCCCATCCCACGGGGAAGTGGCTACACCTTC.

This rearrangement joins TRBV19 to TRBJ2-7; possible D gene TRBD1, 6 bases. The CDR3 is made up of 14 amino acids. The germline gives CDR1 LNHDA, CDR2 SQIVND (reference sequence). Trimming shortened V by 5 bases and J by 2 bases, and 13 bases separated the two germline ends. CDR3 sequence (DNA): TGTGCCAGTAGTTTCTCACCAGGGGCCTACGAGCAGTACTTC. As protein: CASSFSPGAYEQYF. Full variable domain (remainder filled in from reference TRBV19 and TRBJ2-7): DGGITQSPKYLFRKEGQNVTLSCEQNLNHDAMYWYRQDPGQGLRLIYYSQIVNDFQKGDIAEGYSVSREKKESFPLTVTSAQKNPTAFYLCASSFSPGAYEQYFGPGTRLTVT.

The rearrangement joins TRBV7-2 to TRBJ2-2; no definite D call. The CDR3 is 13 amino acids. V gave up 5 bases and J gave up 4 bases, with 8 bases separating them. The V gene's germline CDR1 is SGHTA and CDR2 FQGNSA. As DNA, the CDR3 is TGTGCCAGCAGCCTTCAGATCACCGGGGAGCTGTTTTTT. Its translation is CASSLQITGELFF.

CDR3: CASRNLAGGTMDTQYF. In DNA, the CDR3 is TGTGCCAGCAGAAATTTAGCGGGAGGAACCATGGATACGCAGTATTTT. The chain is built from TRBV7-6 and TRBJ2-3, with 10 nucleotides matching TRBD2. CDR1 is SGHVS, CDR2 FNYEAQ, per germline. Trimming took 6 bases from V and 6 from J; bases not matched to a gene: 12. The CDR3 consists of 16 residues.

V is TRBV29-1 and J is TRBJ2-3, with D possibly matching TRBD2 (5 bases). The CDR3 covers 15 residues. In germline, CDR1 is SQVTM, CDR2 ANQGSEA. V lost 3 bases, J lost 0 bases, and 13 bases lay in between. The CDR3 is CSVEIGRTSTDTQYF. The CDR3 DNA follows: TGCAGCGTTGAGATTGGGCGGACTAGCACAGATACGCAGTATTTT.

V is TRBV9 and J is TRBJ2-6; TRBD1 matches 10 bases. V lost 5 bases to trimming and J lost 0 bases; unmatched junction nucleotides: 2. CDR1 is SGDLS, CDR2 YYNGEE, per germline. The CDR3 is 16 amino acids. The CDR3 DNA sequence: TGTGCCAGCAGTAGGGACAGGGGCTCTGGGGCCAACGTCCTGACTTTC. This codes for CASSRDRGSGANVLTF.

The CDR3 bases are TGCGCCAGCAGCTTCATACTAGCGGGATCCTACAATGAGCAGTTCTTC. Its protein is CASSFILAGSYNEQFF. The chain employs TRBV5-1 and TRBJ2-1; 10 positions match TRBD2. With 2 bases clipped from V and 1 base from J, the junction kept 3 bases outside the gene matches. CDR1 is SGHRS and CDR2 is YFSETQ in the germline V gene. CDR3 length: 16 amino acids.

The CDR3 nucleotides are TGTGCTAGTGGATCGGGACAGATAGCCAAAAACATTCAGTACTTC. This sequence encodes CASGSGQIAKNIQYF. The chain has TRBV12-5 and TRBJ2-4, with 7 bases identical to TRBD1. Trimming cost V 6 bases and J 0 bases; bases outside gene matches: 5. The CDR3 has 15 amino acids. Germline V CDR1 and CDR2: LGHNT, FRNRAP.

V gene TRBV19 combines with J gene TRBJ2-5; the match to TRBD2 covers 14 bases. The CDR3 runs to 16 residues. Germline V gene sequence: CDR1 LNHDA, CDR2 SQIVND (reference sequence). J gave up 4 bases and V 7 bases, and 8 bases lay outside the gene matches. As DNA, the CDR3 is TGTGCCAGTACCCCGGGACTAGCGGGAGTCGGAGAGACCCAGTACTTC. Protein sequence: CASTPGLAGVGETQYF.

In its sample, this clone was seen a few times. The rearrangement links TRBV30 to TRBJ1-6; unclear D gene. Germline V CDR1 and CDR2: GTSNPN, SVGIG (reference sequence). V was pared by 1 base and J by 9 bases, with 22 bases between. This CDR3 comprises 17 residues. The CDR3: CAWSGYNWKTLPSPLHF. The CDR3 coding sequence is TGTGCCTGGAGTGGTTATAACTGGAAGACTCTCCCTTCACCCCTCCACTTT.

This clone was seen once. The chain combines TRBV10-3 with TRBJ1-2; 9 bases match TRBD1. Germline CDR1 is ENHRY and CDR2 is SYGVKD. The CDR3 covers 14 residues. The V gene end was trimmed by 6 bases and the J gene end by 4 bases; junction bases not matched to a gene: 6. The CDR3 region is CAISVGQGSYGYTF. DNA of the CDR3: TGTGCCATCAGCGTCGGACAGGGGAGCTATGGCTACACCTTC.

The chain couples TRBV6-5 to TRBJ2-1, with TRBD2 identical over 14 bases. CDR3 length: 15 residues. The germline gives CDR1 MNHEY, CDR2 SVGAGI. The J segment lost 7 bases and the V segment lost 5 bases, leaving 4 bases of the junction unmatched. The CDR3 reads CASSKGLAGGNEQFF. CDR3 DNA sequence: TGTGCCAGCAGTAAAGGACTAGCGGGAGGTAATGAGCAGTTCTTC.

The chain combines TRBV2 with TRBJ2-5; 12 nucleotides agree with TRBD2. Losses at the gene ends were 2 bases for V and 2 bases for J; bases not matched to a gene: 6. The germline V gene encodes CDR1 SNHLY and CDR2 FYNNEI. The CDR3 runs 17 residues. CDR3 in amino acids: CASSESGLAGRQETQYF. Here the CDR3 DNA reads TGTGCCAGCAGTGAAAGTGGACTAGCGGGAAGACAAGAGACCCAGTACTTC.

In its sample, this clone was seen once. In DNA, the CDR3 is TGCGCCAGCAGCCCCGGTTCCACTGGGGCCAACGTCCTGACTTTC. Translating gives CASSPGSTGANVLTF. V is TRBV5-1 and J is TRBJ2-6; unclear D gene. Germline lookup yields CDR1 SGHRS and CDR2 YFSETQ. Trimming removed 4 bases at V and 2 bases at J, with 10 bases between. This CDR3 is 15 amino acids long.

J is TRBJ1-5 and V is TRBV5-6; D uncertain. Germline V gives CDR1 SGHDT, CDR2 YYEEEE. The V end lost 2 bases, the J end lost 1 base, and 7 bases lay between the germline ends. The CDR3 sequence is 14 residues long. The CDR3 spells CASSFMASNQPQHF. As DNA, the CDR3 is TGTGCCAGCAGCTTCATGGCGAGCAATCAGCCCCAGCATTTT.

CDR3 protein: CASSEWGRGGTEAFF. CDR3 DNA: TGTGCCAGCAGTGAATGGGGTAGGGGGGGCACTGAAGCTTTCTTT. The gene calls are TRBV25-1 and TRBJ1-1, with a weak D call TRBD1 (6 bases). CDR1 is MGHDK and CDR2 is SYGVNS in the germline V gene. Trimming took 1 base from V and 4 from J, leaving 13 bases between them. The length of the CDR3 is 15 residues. Drawing the rest from reference TRBV25-1 and TRBJ1-1, the complete variable domain is EADIYQTPRYLVIGTGKKITLECSQTMGHDKMYWYQQDPGMELHLIHYSYGVNSTEKGDLSSESTVSRIRTEHFPLTLESARPSHTSQYLCASSEWGRGGTEAFFGQGTRLTVV.

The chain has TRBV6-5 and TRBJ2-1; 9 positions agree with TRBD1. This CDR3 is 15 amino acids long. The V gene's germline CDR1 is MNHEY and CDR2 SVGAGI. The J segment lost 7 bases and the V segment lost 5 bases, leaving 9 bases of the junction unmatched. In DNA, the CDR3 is TGTGCCAGCAGTCATCACGGGACAGGGTTTAATGAGCAGTTCTTC. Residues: CASSHHGTGFNEQFF.

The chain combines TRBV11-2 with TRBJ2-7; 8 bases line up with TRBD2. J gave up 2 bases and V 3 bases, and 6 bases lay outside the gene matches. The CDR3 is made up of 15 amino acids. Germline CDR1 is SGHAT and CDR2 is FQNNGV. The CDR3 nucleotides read TGTGCCAGCAGCTTTTTTCGGGGGGGGACCTACGAGCAGTACTTC. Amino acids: CASSFFRGGTYEQYF.

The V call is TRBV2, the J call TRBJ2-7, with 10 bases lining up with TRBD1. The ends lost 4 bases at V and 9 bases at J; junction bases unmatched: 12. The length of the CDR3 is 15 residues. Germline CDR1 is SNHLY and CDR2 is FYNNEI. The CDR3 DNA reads TGTGCCAGCAGTGGTGGGACAGGGGATCTCGTGGGGCAGTACTTC. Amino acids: CASSGGTGDLVGQYF.

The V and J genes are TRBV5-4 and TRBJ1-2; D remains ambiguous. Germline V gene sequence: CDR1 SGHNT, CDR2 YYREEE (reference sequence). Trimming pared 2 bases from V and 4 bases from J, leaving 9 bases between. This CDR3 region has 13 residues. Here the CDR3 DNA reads TGTGCCAGCAGCTTAGCCCGGTCCTATGGCTACACCTTC. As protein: CASSLARSYGYTF. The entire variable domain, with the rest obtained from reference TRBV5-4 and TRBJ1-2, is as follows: ETGVTQSPTHLIKTRGQQVTLRCSSQSGHNTVSWYQQALGQGPQFIFQYYREEENGRGNFPPRFSGLQFPNYSSELNVNALELDDSALYLCASSLARSYGYTFGSGTRLTVV.

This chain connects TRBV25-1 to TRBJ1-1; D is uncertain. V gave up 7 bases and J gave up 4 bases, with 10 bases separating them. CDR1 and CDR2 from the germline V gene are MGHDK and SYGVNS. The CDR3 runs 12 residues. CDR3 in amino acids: CASTGRVTEAFF. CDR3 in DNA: TGTGCCAGCACAGGTCGGGTCACTGAAGCTTTCTTT.

In nucleotides, the CDR3 is TGCGCCAGCAGCTTTCGGGCCCGCACAGATACGCAGTATTTT. This sequence encodes CASSFRARTDTQYF. The chain has TRBV5-1 and TRBJ2-3, with D uncertain. The CDR3 runs to 14 residues. V lost 2 bases, J lost 1 base, and 8 bases lay in between. The germline V gene encodes CDR1 SGHRS and CDR2 YFSETQ.

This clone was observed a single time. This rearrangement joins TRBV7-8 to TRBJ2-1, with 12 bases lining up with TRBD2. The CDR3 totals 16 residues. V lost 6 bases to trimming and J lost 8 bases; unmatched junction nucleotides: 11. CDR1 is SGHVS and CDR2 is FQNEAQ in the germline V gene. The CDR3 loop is CASSRWLAGGPHEQFF. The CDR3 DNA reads TGTGCCAGCAGTCGCTGGCTAGCGGGAGGGCCACATGAGCAGTTCTTC.

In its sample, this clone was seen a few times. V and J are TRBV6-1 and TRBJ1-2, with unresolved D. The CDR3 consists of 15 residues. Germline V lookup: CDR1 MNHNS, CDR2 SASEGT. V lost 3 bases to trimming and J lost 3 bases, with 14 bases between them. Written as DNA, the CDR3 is TGTGCCAGCAGTGAGACGCATCTCTACGACTATGGCTACACCTTC. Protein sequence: CASSETHLYDYGYTF.

CDR3 amino acids: CASRVQGANYGYTF. CDR3 coding DNA: TGTGCCAGCAGGGTACAGGGGGCAAACTATGGCTACACCTTC. The gene calls are TRBV6-5 and TRBJ1-2; TRBD1 matches 9 bases. Trimming removed 6 bases from V and 2 bases from J; junction bases left unmatched: 4. Germline CDR1 and CDR2: MNHEY and SVGAGI. This CDR3 is built from 14 residues.

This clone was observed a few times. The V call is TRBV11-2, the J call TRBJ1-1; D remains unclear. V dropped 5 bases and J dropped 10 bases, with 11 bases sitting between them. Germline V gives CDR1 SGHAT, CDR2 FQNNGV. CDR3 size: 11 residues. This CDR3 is CASSESPGAFF. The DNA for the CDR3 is TGTGCCAGCAGCGAGTCTCCCGGAGCTTTCTTT.

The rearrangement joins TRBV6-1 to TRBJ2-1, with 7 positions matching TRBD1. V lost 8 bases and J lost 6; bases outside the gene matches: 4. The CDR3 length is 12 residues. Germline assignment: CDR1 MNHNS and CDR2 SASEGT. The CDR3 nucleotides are TGTGCCAGCGGGGACAGAACCAATGAGCAGTTCTTC. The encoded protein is CASGDRTNEQFF.

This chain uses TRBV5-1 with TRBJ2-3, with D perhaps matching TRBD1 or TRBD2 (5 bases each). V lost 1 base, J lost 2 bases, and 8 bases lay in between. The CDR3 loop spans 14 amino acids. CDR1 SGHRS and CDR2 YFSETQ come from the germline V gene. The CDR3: CASSLMGVTDTQYF. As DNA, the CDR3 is TGCGCCAGCAGCTTGATGGGGGTCACAGATACGCAGTATTTT. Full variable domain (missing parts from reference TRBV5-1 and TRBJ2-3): KAGVTQTPRYLIKTRGQQVTLSCSPISGHRSVSWYQQTPGQGLQFLFEYFSETQRNKGNFPGRFSGRQFSNSRSEMNVSTLELGDSALYLCASSLMGVTDTQYFGPGTRLTVL.